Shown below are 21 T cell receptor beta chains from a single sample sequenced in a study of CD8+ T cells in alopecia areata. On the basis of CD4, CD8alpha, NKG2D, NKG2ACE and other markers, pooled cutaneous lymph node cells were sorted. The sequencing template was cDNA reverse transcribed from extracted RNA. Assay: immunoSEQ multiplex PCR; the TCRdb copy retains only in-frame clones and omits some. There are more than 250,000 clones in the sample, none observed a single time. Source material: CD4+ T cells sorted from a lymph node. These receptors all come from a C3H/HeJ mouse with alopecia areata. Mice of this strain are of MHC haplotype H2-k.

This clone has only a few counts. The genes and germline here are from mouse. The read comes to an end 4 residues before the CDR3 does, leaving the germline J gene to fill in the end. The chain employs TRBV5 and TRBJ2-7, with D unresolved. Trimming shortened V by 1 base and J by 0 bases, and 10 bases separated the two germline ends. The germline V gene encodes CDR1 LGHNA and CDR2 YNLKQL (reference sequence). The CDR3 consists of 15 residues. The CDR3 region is CASSQVAQSSYEQYF. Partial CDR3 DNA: TGTGCCAGCAGCCAAGTAGCGCAGAGCTCCTAT.

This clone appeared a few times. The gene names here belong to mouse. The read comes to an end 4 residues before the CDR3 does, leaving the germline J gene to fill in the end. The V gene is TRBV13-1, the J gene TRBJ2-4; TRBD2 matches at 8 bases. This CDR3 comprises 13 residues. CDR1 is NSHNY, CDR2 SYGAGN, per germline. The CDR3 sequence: CASSEGGRNTLYF. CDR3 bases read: TGTGCCAGCAGTGAGGGGGGGCGAAAC.

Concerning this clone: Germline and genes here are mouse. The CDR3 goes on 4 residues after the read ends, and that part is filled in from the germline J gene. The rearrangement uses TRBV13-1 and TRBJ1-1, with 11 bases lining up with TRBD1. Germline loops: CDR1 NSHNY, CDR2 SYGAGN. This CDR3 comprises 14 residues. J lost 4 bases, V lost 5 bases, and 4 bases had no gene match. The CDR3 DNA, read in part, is TGTGCCAGCAGGGGGACAGGGGGTCCCACA. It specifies CASRGTGGPT. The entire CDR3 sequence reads CASRGTGGPTEVFF.

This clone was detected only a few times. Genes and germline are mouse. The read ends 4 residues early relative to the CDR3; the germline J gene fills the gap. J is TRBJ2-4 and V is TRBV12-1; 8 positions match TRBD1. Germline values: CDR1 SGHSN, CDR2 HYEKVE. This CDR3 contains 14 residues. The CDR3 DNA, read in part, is TGTGCCAGCTCTCTCCCGGACAGGGCTAAC. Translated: CASSLPDRAN. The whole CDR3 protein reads CASSLPDRANTLYF.

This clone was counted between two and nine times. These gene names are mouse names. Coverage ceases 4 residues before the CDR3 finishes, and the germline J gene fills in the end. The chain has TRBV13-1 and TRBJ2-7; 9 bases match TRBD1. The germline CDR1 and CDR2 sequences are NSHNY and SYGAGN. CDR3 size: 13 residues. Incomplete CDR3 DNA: TGTGCCAGCAGTAGACAGGGGGGAAAT. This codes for CASSRQGGN. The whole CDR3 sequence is CASSRQGGNEQYF.

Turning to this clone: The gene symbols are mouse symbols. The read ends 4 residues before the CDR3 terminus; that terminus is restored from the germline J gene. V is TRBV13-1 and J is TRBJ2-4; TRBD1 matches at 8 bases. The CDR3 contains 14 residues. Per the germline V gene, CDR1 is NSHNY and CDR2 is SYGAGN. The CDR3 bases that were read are TGTGCCAGCAGTGATTCCAGGGGGCTGAAC. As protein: CASSDSRGLN. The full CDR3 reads CASSDSRGLNTLYF.

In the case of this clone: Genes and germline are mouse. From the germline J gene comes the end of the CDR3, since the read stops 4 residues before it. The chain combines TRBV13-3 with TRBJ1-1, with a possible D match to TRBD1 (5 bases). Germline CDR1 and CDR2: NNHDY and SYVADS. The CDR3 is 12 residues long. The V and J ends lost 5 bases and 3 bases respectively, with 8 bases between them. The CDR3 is CASSQGDTEVFF. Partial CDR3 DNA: TGTGCCAGCAGCCAGGGAGACACA.

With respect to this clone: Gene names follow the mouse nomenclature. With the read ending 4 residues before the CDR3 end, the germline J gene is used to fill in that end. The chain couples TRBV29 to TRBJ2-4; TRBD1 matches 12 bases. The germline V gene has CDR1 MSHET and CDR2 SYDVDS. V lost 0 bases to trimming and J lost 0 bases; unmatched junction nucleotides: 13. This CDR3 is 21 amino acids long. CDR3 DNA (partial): TGTGCTAGCAGTTTATCGAGGGGACAGGGGGCGCGAAGGAGGAGTCAAAAC. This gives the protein CASSLSRGQGARRRSQN. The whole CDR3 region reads CASSLSRGQGARRRSQNTLYF. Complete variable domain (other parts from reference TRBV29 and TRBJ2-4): DMKVTQMPRYLIKRMGENVLLECGQDMSHETMYWYRQDPGLGLQLIYISYDVDSNSEGDIPKGYRVSRKKREHFSLILDSAKTNQTSVYFCASSLSRGQGARRRSQNTLYFGAGTRLSVL.

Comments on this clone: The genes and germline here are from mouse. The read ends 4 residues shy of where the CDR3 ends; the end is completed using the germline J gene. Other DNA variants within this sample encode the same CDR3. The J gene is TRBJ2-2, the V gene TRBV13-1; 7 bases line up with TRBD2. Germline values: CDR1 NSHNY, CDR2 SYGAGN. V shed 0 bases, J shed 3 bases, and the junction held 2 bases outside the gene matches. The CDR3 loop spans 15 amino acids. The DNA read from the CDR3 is TGTGCCAGCAGTGATGCACTGGGGTACACCGGG. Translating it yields CASSDALGYTG. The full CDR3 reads CASSDALGYTGQLYF.

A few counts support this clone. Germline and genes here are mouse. The covered CDR3 bases are TGTGCCAGCAGTCCGACACATAGTCAAAAC. This encodes CASSPTHSQN. The entire CDR3 protein reads CASSPTHSQNTLYF. The chain recombines TRBV19 with TRBJ2-4; D uncertain. The read gets to within 4 residues of the CDR3 end, and the germline J gene fills in the rest. Germline V gives CDR1 FNHDT, CDR2 SITEND (reference sequence). V gave up 4 bases and J gave up 0 bases, with 9 bases separating them. The length of the CDR3 is 14 residues.

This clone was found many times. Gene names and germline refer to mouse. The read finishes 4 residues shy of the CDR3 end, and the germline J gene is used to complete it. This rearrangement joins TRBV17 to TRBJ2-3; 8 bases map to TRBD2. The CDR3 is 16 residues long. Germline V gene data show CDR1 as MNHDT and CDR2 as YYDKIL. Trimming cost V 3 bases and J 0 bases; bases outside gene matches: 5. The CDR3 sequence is CASSSFGGDSAETLYF. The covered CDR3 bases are TGTGCTAGCAGTAGTTTTGGGGGGGATAGTGCAGAA.

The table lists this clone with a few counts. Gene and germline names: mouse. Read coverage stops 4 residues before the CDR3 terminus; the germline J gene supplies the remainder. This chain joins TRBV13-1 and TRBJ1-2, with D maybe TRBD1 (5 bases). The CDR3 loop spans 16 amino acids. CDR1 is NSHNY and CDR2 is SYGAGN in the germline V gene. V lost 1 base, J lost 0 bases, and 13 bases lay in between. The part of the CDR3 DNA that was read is TGTGCCAGCAGTGATTCCAACAGGACTGCAAACTCC. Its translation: CASSDSNRTANS. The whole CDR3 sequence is CASSDSNRTANSDYTF.

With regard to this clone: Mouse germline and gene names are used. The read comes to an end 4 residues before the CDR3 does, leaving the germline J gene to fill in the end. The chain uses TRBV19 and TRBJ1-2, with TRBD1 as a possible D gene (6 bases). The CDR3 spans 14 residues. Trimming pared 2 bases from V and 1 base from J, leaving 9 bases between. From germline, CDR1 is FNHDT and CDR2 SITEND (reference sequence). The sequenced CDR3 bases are TGTGCCAGCAGTATGGCAGGGGTAAACTCC. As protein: CASSMAGVNS. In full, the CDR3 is CASSMAGVNSDYTF.

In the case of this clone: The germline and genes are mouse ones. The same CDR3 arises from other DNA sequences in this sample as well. The sequenced CDR3 bases are TGTGCCAGCAGTGAACAGGGCCCA. This codes for CASSEQGP. The full CDR3 sequence reads CASSEQGPEVFF. The chain carries TRBV13-1 and TRBJ1-1; possibly TRBD1 for D (6 bases). The CDR3 is cut off 4 residues early in the read; its end comes from the germline J gene. Germline assignment: CDR1 NSHNY and CDR2 SYGAGN. The CDR3 loop spans 12 amino acids.

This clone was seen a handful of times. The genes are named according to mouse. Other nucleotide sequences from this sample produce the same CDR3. The CDR3 protein is CTCSADPQTYEQYF. The covered CDR3 bases are TGCACCTGCAGTGCAGATCCCCAAACTTAT. The chain uses TRBV1 and TRBJ2-7; D is unclear. The observed sequence ends 4 residues before the CDR3 terminus, with the missing tail filled in from the germline J gene. The germline V gene encodes CDR1 NSQYPW and CDR2 LRSPGD (reference sequence). This CDR3 has 14 residues.

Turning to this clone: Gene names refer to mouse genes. The CDR3 bases that were read are TGTGCTAGCAGCACCGGGACAGCAAACTCC. Translation gives CASSTGTANS. The full CDR3 protein is CASSTGTANSDYTF. This sequence joins TRBV29 and TRBJ1-2; TRBD1 aligns across 7 bases. Sequencing ends 4 residues short of the CDR3 end; the germline J gene provides the rest. The CDR3 has 14 residues. In germline, CDR1 is MSHET, CDR2 SYDVDS. V lost 6 bases to trimming and J lost 0 bases; unmatched junction nucleotides: 4.

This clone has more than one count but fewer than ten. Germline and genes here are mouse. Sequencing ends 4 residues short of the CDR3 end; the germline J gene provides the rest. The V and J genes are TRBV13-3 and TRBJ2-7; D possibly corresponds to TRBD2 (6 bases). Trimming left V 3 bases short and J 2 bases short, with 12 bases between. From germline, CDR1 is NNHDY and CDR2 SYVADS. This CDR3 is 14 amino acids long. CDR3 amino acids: CASSAPGLPYEQYF. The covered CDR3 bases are TGTGCCAGCAGTGCTCCGGGACTCCCCTAT.

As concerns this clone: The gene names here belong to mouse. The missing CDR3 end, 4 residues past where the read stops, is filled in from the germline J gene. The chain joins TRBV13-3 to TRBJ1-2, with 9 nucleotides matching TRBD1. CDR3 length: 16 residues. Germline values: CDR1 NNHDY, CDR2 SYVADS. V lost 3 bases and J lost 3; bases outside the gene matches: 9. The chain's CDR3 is CASSVNRDRDHSDYTF. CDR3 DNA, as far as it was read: TGTGCCAGCAGTGTAAACCGGGACAGGGATCACTCC.

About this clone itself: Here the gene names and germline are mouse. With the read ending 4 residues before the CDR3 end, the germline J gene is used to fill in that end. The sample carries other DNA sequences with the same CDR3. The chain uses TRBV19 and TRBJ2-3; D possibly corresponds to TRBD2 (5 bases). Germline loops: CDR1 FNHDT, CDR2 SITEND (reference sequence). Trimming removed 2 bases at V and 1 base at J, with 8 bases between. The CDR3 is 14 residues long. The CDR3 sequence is CASSIGVGAETLYF. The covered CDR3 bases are TGTGCCAGCAGTATTGGGGTTGGTGCAGAA. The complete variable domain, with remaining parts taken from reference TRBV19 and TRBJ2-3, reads GGIITQTPKFLIGQEGQKLTLKCQQNFNHDTMYWYRQDSGKGLRLIYYSITENDLQKGDLSEGYDASREKKSSFSLTVTSAQKNEMAVFLCASSIGVGAETLYFGSGTRLTVL.

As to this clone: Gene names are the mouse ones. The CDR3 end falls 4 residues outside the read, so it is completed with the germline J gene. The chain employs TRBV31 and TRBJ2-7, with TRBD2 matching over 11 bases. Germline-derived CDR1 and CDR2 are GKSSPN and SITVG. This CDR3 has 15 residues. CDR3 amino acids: CAWSLIGTGGYEQYF. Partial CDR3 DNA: TGTGCCTGGAGTCTAATCGGGACTGGGGGTTAT.

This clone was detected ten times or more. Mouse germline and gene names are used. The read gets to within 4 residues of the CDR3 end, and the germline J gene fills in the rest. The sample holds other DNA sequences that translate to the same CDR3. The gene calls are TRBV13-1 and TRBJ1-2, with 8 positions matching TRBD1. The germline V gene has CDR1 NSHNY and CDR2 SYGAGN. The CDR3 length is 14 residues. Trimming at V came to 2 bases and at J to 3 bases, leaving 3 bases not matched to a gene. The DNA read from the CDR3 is TGTGCCAGCAGTGACAGGGGGCGGGACTCC. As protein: CASSDRGRDS. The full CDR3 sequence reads CASSDRGRDSDYTF.